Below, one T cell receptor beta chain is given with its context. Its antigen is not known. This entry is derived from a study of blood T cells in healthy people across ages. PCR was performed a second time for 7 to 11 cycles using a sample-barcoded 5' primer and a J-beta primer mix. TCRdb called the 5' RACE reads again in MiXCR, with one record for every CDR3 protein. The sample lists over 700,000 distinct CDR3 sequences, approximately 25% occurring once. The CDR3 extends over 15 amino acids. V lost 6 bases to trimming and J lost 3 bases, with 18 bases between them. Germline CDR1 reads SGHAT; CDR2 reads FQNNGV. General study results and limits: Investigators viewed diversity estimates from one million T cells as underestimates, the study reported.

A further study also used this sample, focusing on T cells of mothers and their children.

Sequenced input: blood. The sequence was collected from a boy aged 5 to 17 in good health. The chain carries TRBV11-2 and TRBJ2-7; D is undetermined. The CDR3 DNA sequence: TGTGCCAGCAGTGATGTCGGGCAGCCCTTCTACGAGCAGTACTTC. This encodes CASSDVGQPFYEQYF.